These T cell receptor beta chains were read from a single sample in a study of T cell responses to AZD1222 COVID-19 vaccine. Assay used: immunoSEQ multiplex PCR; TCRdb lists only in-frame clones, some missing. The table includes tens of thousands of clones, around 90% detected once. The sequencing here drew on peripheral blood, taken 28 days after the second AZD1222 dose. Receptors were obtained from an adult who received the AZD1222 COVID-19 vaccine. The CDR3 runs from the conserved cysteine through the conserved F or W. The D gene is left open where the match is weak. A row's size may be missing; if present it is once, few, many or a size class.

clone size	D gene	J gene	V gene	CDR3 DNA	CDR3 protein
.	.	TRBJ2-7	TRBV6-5	TGTGCCAGCACCCCGGGGGTTTCCTACGAGCAGTACTTC	CASTPGVSYEQYF
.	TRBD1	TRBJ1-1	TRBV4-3	TGCGCCAGCAGCCAAACCCAGGGGGCTGAAGCTTTCTTT	CASSQTQGAEAFF
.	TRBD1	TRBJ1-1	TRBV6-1	TGTGCCAGCAGTGAAGCAATGAGGGGGCGGAATGAAGCTTTCTTT	CASSEAMRGRNEAFF
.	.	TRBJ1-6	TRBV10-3	TGTGCCACCGACCCGGGACAAATTAATTCACCCCTCCACTTT	CATDPGQINSPLHF
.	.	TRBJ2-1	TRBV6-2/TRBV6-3	TGTGCCAGCAGTTACTCAGGGGATGCCACCAATGAGCAGTTCTTC	CASSYSGDATNEQFF
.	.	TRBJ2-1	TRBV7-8	TGTGCCAGCAGCTTAGTCCGTGGGAGCCATGAGCAGTTCTTC	CASSLVRGSHEQFF
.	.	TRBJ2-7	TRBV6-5	TGTGCCAGCAGGTGGGGGCAGGGGACGGGTGAGCAGTACTTC	CASRWGQGTGEQYF
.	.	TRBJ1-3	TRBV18	TGTGCCAGCTCAGCGACCCGCTCTGGAAACACCATATATTTT	CASSATRSGNTIYF
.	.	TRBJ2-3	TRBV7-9	TGTGCCAGCAGCTTCCAAGCGGGTCGAGCAGATACGCAGTATTTT	CASSFQAGRADTQYF
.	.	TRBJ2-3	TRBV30	TGTGCCTGGAGTGTACGGAGTGCAGATACGCAGTATTTT	CAWSVRSADTQYF
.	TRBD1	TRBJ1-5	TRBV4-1	TGCGCCAGCAGCCTAGAATACGGGACAGGGTCTCAGCCCCAGCATTTT	CASSLEYGTGSQPQHF
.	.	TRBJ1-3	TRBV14	TGTGCCAGCAGCCAAGCAGGCTCTGGAAACACCATATATTTT	CASSQAGSGNTIYF
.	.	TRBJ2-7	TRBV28	TGTGCCAGCAGACGACCGGGTCCACTTTACGAGCAGTACTTC	CASRRPGPLYEQYF
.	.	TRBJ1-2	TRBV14	TGTGCCAGCAGCCCTCTTGGGTATCATGGCTACACCTTC	CASSPLGYHGYTF
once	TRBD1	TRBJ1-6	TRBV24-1	TGTGCCACCAGTGATTTGGGGACAGGGGCTAATTCACCCCTCCACTTT	CATSDLGTGANSPLHF
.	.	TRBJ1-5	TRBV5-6	TGTGCCAGCAGCTTAGGGAAGGGGAAGGGTAGCAATCAGCCCCAGCATTTT	CASSLGKGKGSNQPQHF
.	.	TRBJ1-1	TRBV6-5	TGTGCCAGCAGCTGGGACCTAAAGAACACTGAAGCTTTCTTT	CASSWDLKNTEAFF
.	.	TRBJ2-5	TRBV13	TGTGCCAGCAGCTTAAAGGACAGTCAAGAGACCCAGTACTTC	CASSLKDSQETQYF
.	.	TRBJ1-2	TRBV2	TGTGCCAGCATTGGGCACTATGGCTACACCTTC	CASIGHYGYTF
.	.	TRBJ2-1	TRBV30	TGTGCCTGGACCCCCCCCAGAGTCTCCTACAATGAGCAGTTCTTC	CAWTPPRVSYNEQFF
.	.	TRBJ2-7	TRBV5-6	TGTGCCAGCAGGCTGTCGGGGGGCCCCACTTTCGAGCAGTACTTC	CASRLSGGPTFEQYF
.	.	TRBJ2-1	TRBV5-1	TGCGCCAGCAGCTTCCAAGTCAATGAGCAGTTCTTC	CASSFQVNEQFF
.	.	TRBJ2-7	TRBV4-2	TGTGCCAGCAGCCAAGACCCGACAGGTACCTACGAGCAGTACTTC	CASSQDPTGTYEQYF
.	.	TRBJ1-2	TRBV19	TGTGCCAGTAGCCCACCCGGGCAGGGGAATGGCTACACCTTC	CASSPPGQGNGYTF
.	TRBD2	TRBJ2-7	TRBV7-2	TGTGCCAGCGCCTCGGCGCCAGCGGGGGGAATCTACGAGCAGTACTTC	CASASAPAGGIYEQYF
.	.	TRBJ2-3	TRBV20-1	TGCAGTGCAAACACAGATACGCAGTATTTT	CSANTDTQYF
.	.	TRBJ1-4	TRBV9	TGTGCCAGCAGCGTAGTGGCCCATTCGGAAAAACTGTTTTTT	CASSVVAHSEKLFF
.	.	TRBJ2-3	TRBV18	TGTGCCAGCTCACGAATAGGAGGGACAGATACGCAGTATTTT	CASSRIGGTDTQYF
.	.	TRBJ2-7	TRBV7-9	TGTGCCAGCAGCTCCTTGGGTACTAGCTCCTACGAGCAGTACTTC	CASSSLGTSSYEQYF
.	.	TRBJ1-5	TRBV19	TGTGCCAGTAGTATAGAGCCTACAGGGATAAATCAGCCCCAGCATTTT	CASSIEPTGINQPQHF
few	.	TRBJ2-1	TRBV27	TGTGCCAGCAGGGGGGTGTCCTACAATGAGCAGTTCTTC	CASRGVSYNEQFF
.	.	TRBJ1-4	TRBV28	TGTGCCAGCAGTTCCCGTCTCCGAGGAGGTGAAAAACTGTTTTTT	CASSSRLRGGEKLFF
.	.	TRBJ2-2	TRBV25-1	TGTGCCAGCGGCCGGGAAGCGAACACCGGGGAGCTGTTTTTT	CASGREANTGELFF
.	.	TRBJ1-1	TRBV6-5	TGTGCCAGCGGGACAACAGCGTACACTGAAGCTTTCTTT	CASGTTAYTEAFF
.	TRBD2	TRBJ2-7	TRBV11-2	TGTGCCAGCAGCCTCCCGGTAGCGGGGGGCCACGAGCAGTACTTC	CASSLPVAGGHEQYF
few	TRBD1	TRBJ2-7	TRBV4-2	TGTGCCAGCAGCCAAGGCTTCGGCAGGGGGCAAGACGAGCAGTACTTC	CASSQGFGRGQDEQYF
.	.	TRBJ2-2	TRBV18	TGTGCCAGCTCACTCTCCCTTCAAACCATGGCCACCGGGGAGCTGTTTTTT	CASSLSLQTMATGELFF
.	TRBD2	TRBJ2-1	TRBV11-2	TGTGCCAGCAGGGAAATCACTAGCGGGGACAATGAGCAGTTCTTC	CASREITSGDNEQFF
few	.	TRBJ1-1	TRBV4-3	TGCGCCAGCAGCGGCCGGGTGTTGGGGGCCCGGAGTAGCACTGAAGCTTTCTTT	CASSGRVLGARSSTEAFF
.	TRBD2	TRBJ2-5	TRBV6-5	TGTGCCAGCAGGGCCGGGACTAGCGGGGAGACCCAGTACTTC	CASRAGTSGETQYF
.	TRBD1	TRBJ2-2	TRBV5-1	TGCGCCAGCAGCTCGGGACAGCTGAACACCGGGGAGCTGTTTTTT	CASSSGQLNTGELFF
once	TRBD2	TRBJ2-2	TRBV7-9	TGTGCCAGCAGCTTGCAACGACTAGCGGAAAACACCGGGGAGCTGTTTTTT	CASSLQRLAENTGELFF
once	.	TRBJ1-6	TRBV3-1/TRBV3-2	TGTGCCAGCAGCTATATTAATTCACCCCTCCACTTT	CASSYINSPLHF
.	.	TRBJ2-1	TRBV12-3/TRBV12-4	TGTGCCAGCAGCCCTGCGGGGGCTGAGCAGTTCTTC	CASSPAGAEQFF
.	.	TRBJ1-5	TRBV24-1	TGTGCCATAGCGAAATACCCCAATCAGCCCCAGCATTTT	CAIAKYPNQPQHF
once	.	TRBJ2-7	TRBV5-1	TGCGCCAGCAGGAAAATCAGTTCGGGCTCCTACGAGCAGTACTTC	CASRKISSGSYEQYF
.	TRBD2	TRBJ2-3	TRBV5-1	TGCGCCAGCAGCTCCGGACTAGCGGGGGGGCTGACAGATACGCAGTATTTT	CASSSGLAGGLTDTQYF
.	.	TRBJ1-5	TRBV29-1	TGCAGCGTGTCCGGGACTGCGGATCAGCCCCAGCATTTT	CSVSGTADQPQHF
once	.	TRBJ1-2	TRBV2	TGTGCCAGCAGTGAGGGACCGCGCGGCCCAATCTATGGCTACACCTTC	CASSEGPRGPIYGYTF
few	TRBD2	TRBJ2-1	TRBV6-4	TGTGCCAGCAGTAGTAGCGGGGGGGCCCTTGAGCAGTTCTTC	CASSSSGGALEQFF
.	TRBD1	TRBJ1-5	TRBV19	TGTGCCAGTAATTCACAGGGGGCTCAGCCCCAGCATTTT	CASNSQGAQPQHF
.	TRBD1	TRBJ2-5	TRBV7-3	TGTGCCAGCAGCATACCCGGGACAGGGACCCAGTACTTC	CASSIPGTGTQYF
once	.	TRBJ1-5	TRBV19	TGTGCCAGTAGTGTCCGGGACACCAATCAGCCCCAGCATTTT	CASSVRDTNQPQHF
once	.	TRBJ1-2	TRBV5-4	TGTGCCAGCAGCTTGGAGGGAGAACAAGTTCGTGCTGGCTATGGCTACACCTTC	CASSLEGEQVRAGYGYTF
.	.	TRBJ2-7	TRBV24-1	TGTGCCACCAGTGATTGCCCAGATACAAGACACGAGCAGTACTTC	CATSDCPDTRHEQYF
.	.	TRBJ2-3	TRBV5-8	TGTGCCAGCAGTTTCGGAGGGGACGGGTGGGGCACAGATACGCAGTATTTT	CASSFGGDGWGTDTQYF
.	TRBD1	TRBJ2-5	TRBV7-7	TGTGCTAGCAGCTTAGTTTGGACAGGGGGCTCAGAGACCCAGTACTTC	CASSLVWTGGSETQYF
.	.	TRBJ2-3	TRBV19	TGTGCCAGTACCGATCGAGGGTGGGGCAGCACAGATACGCAGTATTTT	CASTDRGWGSTDTQYF
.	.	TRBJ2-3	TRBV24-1	TGTGCCACCGGCGGGGAGACAGATACGCAGTATTTT	CATGGETDTQYF